The rows below give T cell receptor beta chains drawn from one sample of a study of T cell changes during pregnancy in multiple sclerosis. Clones were read by immunoSEQ multiplex PCR, and TCRdb kept only the in-frame ones, dropping some. The table includes tens of thousands of clones, nearly 95% detected once. The sample was CD4+ T cells from peripheral blood mononuclear cells, taken in the third trimester of pregnancy. All receptors derive from a female donor in good health, enrolled as a control in a pregnancy study. The CDR3 runs from the conserved cysteine through the conserved F or W.

TRBV18 | 14 | CASSPDRGGYGYTF
TRBV14 | 12 | CASSQSGIRAFF
TRBV6-1 | 14 | CASSLQGKNTEAFF
TRBV7-9 | 13 | CASSFPGSSPLHF
TRBV27 | 14 | CASTPLGGSYEQYF
TRBV18 | 15 | CASSPPAEAEDGYTF
TRBV5-5 | 15 | CASSFGKSSGNTIYF
TRBV7-9 | 11 | CASSPRNEQFF
TRBV7-3 | 14 | CASSSGLYTGELFF
TRBV2 | 14 | CASMGDRGLRGYTF
TRBV5-1 | 15 | CASSLEGGSYNEQFF
TRBV7-2 | 13 | CASSQGQVGEAFF
TRBV11-2 | 14 | CASSFEGEWTEAFF
TRBV5-1 | 13 | CASSLNSNTEAFF
TRBV5-1 | 14 | CASSLDNLSYEQYF
TRBV7-9 | 15 | CASSPGQGFPETQYF
TRBV19 | 13 | CASTRTGNTEAFF
TRBV25-1 | 12 | CASSEPGGGYTF
TRBV6-1 | 16 | CASSEARWSYNSPLHF
TRBV11-2 | 17 | CASSLLAGPRFRDTQYF
TRBV6-1 | 15 | CASRQGQGPNQPQHF
TRBV7-2 | 15 | CASSSARDRSHEQYF
TRBV12-5 | 13 | CASGRDSLYGYTF
TRBV7-3 | 15 | CASSLTRTEGAEAFF
TRBV30 | 11 | CAWSASRELFF
TRBV10-3 | 14 | CAISEQPGRTEAFF
TRBV6-5 | 13 | CASRLLDSQRQFF
TRBV2 | 14 | CASSGTEGNTEAFF
TRBV30 | 15 | CAWRVGWGLSEKLFF